A selection of T cell receptor beta chains follows, all from one sample in a study of post-analysis software for immune sequencing data. TCRdb re-called the PCR reads with MiXCR, one entry per CDR3 protein. The sample has 750,000 to 950,000 distinct CDR3 sequences; 35% to 55% are singletons. The sequencing input was blood. These receptors were obtained from a girl aged 5-17 years with multiple sclerosis. Both conserved end residues are part of each CDR3. The order of the fields is D gene, V gene, J gene, clone size, CDR3 DNA, CDR3 protein. The D gene is left open where the match is weak. Clone sizes are given selectively: once, few, many, or a class where the clone is expanded.

TRBD1,TRBV28,TRBJ2-7,few,TGTGCCAGCAGTACTCAGGGGGCAGGATACGAGCAGTACTTC,CASSTQGAGYEQYF
TRBD2,TRBV18,TRBJ2-1,-,TGTGCCAGCGCCGATCTAACTAGCGCCAATGAGCAGTTCTTC,CASADLTSANEQFF
TRBD2,TRBV27,TRBJ2-1,few,TGTGCCAGCAGTTTGCGGCCGGGACTAGCGGGTTGGGCCGGCGATGAGCAGTTCTTC,CASSLRPGLAGWAGDEQFF
-,TRBV12-5,TRBJ2-7,-,TGTGCTAGTGGTTTTAAGGGGATCGACGAGCAGTACTTC,CASGFKGIDEQYF
-,TRBV25-1,TRBJ2-1,few,TGTGCCAGCAGTGAATTAGGAGGGGGCGCGTACAATGAGCAGTTCTTC,CASSELGGGAYNEQFF
TRBD1,TRBV12-3/TRBV12-4,TRBJ1-2,-,TGTGCCAGCAGTGCGACAGGGACGAACTATGGCTACACCTTC,CASSATGTNYGYTF
-,TRBV6-2/TRBV6-3,TRBJ1-1,few,TGTGCCAGCAGTACAATGAACACTGAAGCTTTCTTT,CASSTMNTEAFF
TRBD1,TRBV11-2,TRBJ2-2,-,TGTGCCAGCAGCTTAGATCTTGGGGACAGTATGAACTATATAGACCGTGGGGAGCTGTTTTTT,CASSLDLGDSMNYIDRGELFF
-,TRBV3-1,TRBJ1-2,few,TGTGCCAGCAGCCAAGATACTACCAGGGTTTGGGGCTACACCTTC,CASSQDTTRVWGYTF
-,TRBV3-1,TRBJ1-1,-,TGTGCCAGCAGCCAATCCCTGGGTAACACTGAAGCTTTCTTT,CASSQSLGNTEAFF
TRBD1,TRBV6-1,TRBJ2-3,few,TGTGCCAGCAGAAGGACAGGGGGCTTAGATACGCAGTATTTT,CASRRTGGLDTQYF
TRBD1,TRBV6-5,TRBJ1-1,many,TGTGCCAGCAGTGACCGGACAGGGGCTCACACTGAAGCTTTCTTT,CASSDRTGAHTEAFF
-,TRBV5-6,TRBJ2-3,-,TGTGCCAGCAGGAAACGGGGAGCCAATACGCAGTATTTT,CASRKRGANTQYF
-,TRBV11-2,TRBJ2-4,once,TGTGCCAGCAGCTTAGATGACCGAACTCACTACAATGAGCAGTACTTC,CASSLDDRTHYNEQYF
-,TRBV7-9,TRBJ2-5,-,TGTGCCAGCAGCAACGGACTGAAAGAGACCCAGTACTTC,CASSNGLKETQYF
TRBD1,TRBV19,TRBJ1-5,-,TGTGCCAGTAGTATTCGGGGACAGGGGGCCCAGCCCCAGCATTTT,CASSIRGQGAQPQHF
-,TRBV12-3/TRBV12-4,TRBJ1-5,-,TGTGCCAGTCGAGGGATCAGCACCAATCAGCCCCAGCATTTT,CASRGISTNQPQHF
-,TRBV20-1,TRBJ2-3,-,TGCAGTGCTATCGGAGCGGCCATCTCCACAGATACGCAGTATTTT,CSAIGAAISTDTQYF
TRBD2,TRBV4-3,TRBJ2-7,few,TGCGCCAGCAGCCAGTCCCAGACTAGCGGCTACGAGCAGTACTTC,CASSQSQTSGYEQYF
TRBD1,TRBV23-1,TRBJ2-7,few,TGCGCCAGCAGTCAAACTCGATGGGACAGGGGCCCCTACGAGCAGTACTTC,CASSQTRWDRGPYEQYF
TRBD1,TRBV4-3,TRBJ2-7,-,TGCGCCAGCAGCCAACCGGACAGGCTCTACGAGCAGTACTTC,CASSQPDRLYEQYF
TRBD2,TRBV28,TRBJ2-3,once,TGTGCCAGCAGTTTATGGGGGACTAGCCGCACAGATACGCAGTATTTT,CASSLWGTSRTDTQYF
-,TRBV12-3/TRBV12-4,TRBJ2-3,-,TGTGCCAGCAGTTGGGGGGCCACAGATACGCAGTATTTT,CASSWGATDTQYF
TRBD2,TRBV6-2/TRBV6-3,TRBJ2-3,-,TGTGCCAGCAGTTACTCGAACCCCATAGCGCCGACGGATCGGCGGGAGCGCACAGATACGCAGTATTTT,CASSYSNPIAPTDRRERTDTQYF
TRBD1,TRBV7-8,TRBJ2-7,-,TGTGCCAGCAGCCAAGGACAGGGTGGTACCTACGAGCAGTACTTC,CASSQGQGGTYEQYF
TRBD1,TRBV6-5,TRBJ1-1,-,TGTGCCAGCAGTTACTCGACAGGGCCGAGGGCATTCGAAGCTTTCTTT,CASSYSTGPRAFEAFF
-,TRBV20-1,TRBJ2-2,-,TGCAGTGCTAGACTAGCGCCCACCGGGGAGCTGTTTTTT,CSARLAPTGELFF
-,TRBV5-1,TRBJ2-7,-,TGCGCCAGCAGCTCGTGGCCAAGTGGGTCCTACGAGCAGTACTTC,CASSSWPSGSYEQYF
-,TRBV7-8,TRBJ1-5,few,TGTGCCAGCAGCTCTAGGGACGGTAGCAATCAGCCCCAGCATTTT,CASSSRDGSNQPQHF
TRBD2,TRBV29-1,TRBJ2-7,few,TGCAGCGCTAGCGGGAGGGACTACGAGCAGTACTTC,CSASGRDYEQYF
TRBD2,TRBV7-9,TRBJ2-5,-,TGTGCCAGCCGTTTGGGGAGCGGGAGAAAAGACGAGACCCAGTACTTC,CASRLGSGRKDETQYF
TRBD1,TRBV2,TRBJ2-5,-,TGTGCCATCATGGGGGACAGGTCATCCGTGGGGGACCAAGAGACCCAGTACTTC,CAIMGDRSSVGDQETQYF
-,TRBV10-3,TRBJ1-1,-,TGTGCCATCAGTGAGAAGCGGCAGGATGAAGCTTTCTTT,CAISEKRQDEAFF